This TCR beta chain was identified during a study of T cell responses to AZD1222 COVID-19 vaccine. Study-level results: Donors were mostly white British, more females; clonal diversity possibly underestimated.

Data came from immunoSEQ multiplex PCR; TCRdb stores just in-frame clones and leaves some out. In the table there are around 270,000 clones, about 94% of which are singletons. On this clone itself: The antigen remains unidentified.

The junction had 6 bases not matched to a gene; V was cut back by 4 bases and J by 0 bases. The CDR3 loop spans 16 amino acids. CDR1 and CDR2 from the germline V gene are KGHSH and LQKENI. This sequence joins TRBV18 and TRBJ1-2; 9 positions match TRBD1. This TCR came from an adult who received the AZD1222 COVID-19 vaccine. Sample: peripheral blood, taken 28 days after the second AZD1222 dose. The CDR3 spells CASSLGQGTSNYGYTF. The CDR3 coding sequence is TGTGCCAGCTCACTAGGACAGGGGACCTCTAACTATGGCTACACCTTC. Full variable domain (outside the CDR3, taken from reference TRBV18 and TRBJ1-2): NAGVMQNPRHLVRRRGQEARLRCSPMKGHSHVYWYRQLPEEGLKFMVYLQKENIIDESGMPKERFSAEFPKEGPSILRIQQVVRGDSAAYFCASSLGQGTSNYGYTFGSGTRLTVV.